These 31 T cell receptor beta chains were sequenced from one sample in a study of cytomegalovirus exposure and HLA in healthy donors. Using immunoSEQ multiplex PCR, the repertoire was profiled, and TCRdb retains in-frame clones only, with some absent. The repertoire holds under 250,000 clones, approximately 82% seen once, with about 6% in the top ten. The material sequenced was PBMCs. Receptors originate from a woman in her late teens or twenties in good health and CMV-seronegative.

This clone has a single count. This sequence joins TRBV27 and TRBJ2-2; D may be TRBD1 or TRBD2 (5 bases each). The CDR3 is 18 residues long. Trimming took off 6 bases at V and 4 bases at J, with 24 bases between the two ends. CDR1 is MNHEY and CDR2 is SMNVEV in the germline V gene (reference sequence). Here the CDR3 reads CASRAFASSGGSTGELFF. CDR3 nucleotides: TGTGCCAGCAGGGCGTTTGCGAGTTCTGGGGGAAGCACCGGGGAGCTGTTTTTT.

The genes are TRBV9 and TRBJ1-1; 8 nucleotides line up with TRBD1. The junction had 10 bases not matched to a gene; V was cut back by 3 bases and J by 6 bases. From germline, CDR1 is SGDLS and CDR2 YYNGEE. The CDR3 totals 15 residues. The CDR3 here is CASSAGQGSVAEAFF. The CDR3 nucleotides are TGTGCCAGCAGCGCCGGACAGGGTTCCGTGGCTGAAGCTTTCTTT.

This chain links TRBV11-2 with TRBJ1-6; D is ambiguous. The CDR3 spans 15 residues. Trimming took off 1 base at V and 6 bases at J, with 10 bases between the two ends. CDR1 and CDR2 (germline): SGHAT, FQNNGV. DNA for the CDR3: TGTGCCAGCAGCTTAGTCTCCAATGGTAATTCACCCCTCCACTTT. This codes for CASSLVSNGNSPLHF.

The rearrangement links TRBV6-5 to TRBJ2-1; the D gene is possibly TRBD1 (5 bases). CDR3 length: 14 residues. Germline lookup yields CDR1 MNHEY and CDR2 SVGAGI. The germline V and J ends were trimmed by 5 bases and 8 bases, with 16 bases remaining between them. The CDR3 DNA sequence: TGTGCCAGCAGTCCTACCCCTCCCAGGGATGAGCAGTTCTTC. Its translation is CASSPTPPRDEQFF.

The rearrangement links TRBV5-6 to TRBJ2-7, with D possibly matching TRBD2 (6 bases). Per germline, CDR1 SGHDT and CDR2 YYEEEE. Trimming shortened V by 2 bases and J by 2 bases, and 14 bases separated the two germline ends. This CDR3 comprises 15 residues. The CDR3 sequence is CASSFGLAPAYEQYF. The CDR3 DNA reads TGTGCCAGCAGCTTCGGGCTAGCGCCCGCCTACGAGCAGTACTTC.

This chain connects TRBV7-9 to TRBJ2-1; maybe TRBD2 (7 bases). V was shortened by 4 bases and J by 4 bases, with 14 bases between the two germline ends. Germline lookup yields CDR1 SEHNR and CDR2 FQNEAQ (reference sequence). This CDR3 is built from 15 residues. CDR3 loop: CASSSPKGGYNEQFF. For the CDR3, the DNA is TGTGCCAGCAGCTCCCCTAAGGGGGGGTACAATGAGCAGTTCTTC.

The chain joins TRBV4-1 to TRBJ1-4; 8 bases align to TRBD1. CDR3 size: 15 residues. V gave up 4 bases and J gave up 4 bases; unmatched junction bases: 5. Per the germline V gene, CDR1 is MGHRA and CDR2 is YSYEKL. The CDR3 nucleotides are TGCGCCAGCAGCCTAACCGGGACAGGTAATGAAAAACTGTTTTTT. This gives the protein CASSLTGTGNEKLFF.

The genes are TRBV10-3 and TRBJ2-1, with 7 positions matching TRBD2. Germline V lookup: CDR1 ENHRY, CDR2 SYGVKD. CDR3 length equals 16 residues. V lost 4 bases to trimming and J lost 3 bases; unmatched junction nucleotides: 9. The CDR3 spells CAISAGPGTNYNEQFF. The DNA of the CDR3 is TGTGCCATCAGTGCAGGGCCCGGGACTAACTACAATGAGCAGTTCTTC.

The chain couples TRBV9 to TRBJ2-7; 9 bases map to TRBD2. After removal of 0 bases from V and 3 bases from J, the junction contained 7 bases not matched to a gene. CDR1 is SGDLS, CDR2 YYNGEE, per germline. The CDR3 spans 16 residues. The CDR3: CASSVEGAGGIYEQYF. In DNA, the CDR3 is TGTGCCAGCAGCGTAGAGGGAGCGGGAGGCATCTACGAGCAGTACTTC.

The rearrangement joins TRBV2 to TRBJ2-2; TRBD1 might be the D (5 bases). V lost 5 bases and J 0 bases, leaving 10 bases between the germline ends. The CDR3 extends over 15 amino acids. CDR1 SNHLY and CDR2 FYNNEI come from the germline V gene. The CDR3 spells CASSSLTANTGELFF. The CDR3 DNA sequence: TGTGCCAGCAGTTCCTTGACAGCGAACACCGGGGAGCTGTTTTTT.

This rearrangement joins TRBV2 to TRBJ2-7; D unresolved. V gave up 1 base and J gave up 1 base, with 5 bases separating them. This CDR3 is 13 amino acids long. Germline values: CDR1 SNHLY, CDR2 FYNNEI. CDR3 loop: CASSEGVSYEQYF. Here the CDR3 DNA reads TGTGCCAGCAGTGAAGGGGTTTCCTACGAGCAGTACTTC.

The chain recombines TRBV9 with TRBJ2-5, with no clear D. Trimming took off 0 bases at V and 6 bases at J, with 9 bases between the two ends. The germline V gene has CDR1 SGDLS and CDR2 YYNGEE. The CDR3 length is 13 residues. CDR3 coding DNA: TGTGCCAGCAGCGTAGTTGAGAGGCAGACCCAGTACTTC. Protein product: CASSVVERQTQYF.

This chain uses TRBV5-1 with TRBJ2-2; no clear D. Trimming took 0 bases from V and 1 from J, leaving 7 bases between them. CDR3 length equals 15 residues. The germline V gene has CDR1 SGHRS and CDR2 YFSETQ. In nucleotides, the CDR3 is TGCGCCAGCAGCTTGGTAGCAGGGAACACCGGGGAGCTGTTTTTT. Translating it yields CASSLVAGNTGELFF.

The V call is TRBV27, the J call TRBJ2-1; 7 bases agree with TRBD1. This CDR3 comprises 14 residues. V gave up 7 bases and J gave up 3 bases; unmatched junction bases: 6. CDR1 MNHEY and CDR2 SMNVEV come from the germline V gene (reference sequence). This chain's CDR3 is CASTGTGVYNEQFF. For the CDR3, the DNA is TGTGCCAGCACCGGTACAGGGGTCTACAATGAGCAGTTCTTC.

The chain has TRBV5-1 and TRBJ1-2; 8 bases are a match to TRBD1. V shed 3 bases and J 0 bases; nucleotides not matched to a gene: 4. The CDR3 is 15 residues long. Germline lookup yields CDR1 SGHRS and CDR2 YFSETQ. The CDR3 region has the DNA TGCGCCAGCAGCTCGACAGGGGACTCTAACTATGGCTACACCTTC. This sequence encodes CASSSTGDSNYGYTF. The full variable domain, completed using reference TRBV5-1 and TRBJ1-2, is KAGVTQTPRYLIKTRGQQVTLSCSPISGHRSVSWYQQTPGQGLQFLFEYFSETQRNKGNFPGRFSGRQFSNSRSEMNVSTLELGDSALYLCASSSTGDSNYGYTFGSGTRLTVV.

This chain joins TRBV19 and TRBJ2-7, with 8 bases matching TRBD1. CDR1 and CDR2 (germline): LNHDA, SQIVND (reference sequence). This CDR3 region has 14 residues. V was pared by 5 bases and J by 3 bases, with 6 bases of the junction left unmatched. The CDR3 protein is CASSAGTGSYEQYF. CDR3 bases: TGTGCCAGTAGTGCCGGGACAGGCAGCTACGAGCAGTACTTC.

This clone showed up just once. The chain couples TRBV7-9 to TRBJ2-2; 10 nucleotides match TRBD1. Germline trimming cut 3 bases from V and 5 bases from J; bases unmatched to any gene: 3. Per the germline V gene, CDR1 is SEHNR and CDR2 is FQNEAQ (reference sequence). The length of the CDR3 is 15 residues. The CDR3 spells CASSLRDRGTGELFF. The CDR3 DNA reads TGTGCCAGCAGCTTGAGGGACAGGGGTACCGGGGAGCTGTTTTTT.

The chain carries TRBV6-5 and TRBJ1-3, with TRBD1 matching 8 bases. Germline values: CDR1 MNHEY, CDR2 SVGAGI. Losses at the gene ends were 4 bases for V and 2 bases for J; bases not matched to a gene: 4. The CDR3 runs 15 residues. This chain's CDR3 is CASSLDRVTGNTIYF. CDR3 coding DNA: TGTGCCAGCAGTTTGGACAGGGTTACTGGAAACACCATATATTTT.

The CDR3 loop reads CASSRGLSQPQHF. CDR3 bases: TGTGCCAGCAGTCGGGGGCTTAGTCAGCCCCAGCATTTT. The rearrangement uses TRBV28 and TRBJ1-5, with D tentatively TRBD1 (6 bases). Germline V gives CDR1 MDHEN, CDR2 SYDVKM. The CDR3 has 13 amino acids. V was shortened by 5 bases and J by 6 bases, with 11 bases between the two germline ends.

The chain carries TRBV29-1 and TRBJ2-7; no firm D call. The CDR3 contains 11 residues. From germline, CDR1 is SQVTM and CDR2 ANQGSEA. Trimming left V 4 bases short and J 5 bases short, with 9 bases between. CDR3 residues: CSVVATNEQYF. The CDR3, as DNA: TGCAGCGTTGTGGCAACGAACGAGCAGTACTTC.

The chain employs TRBV29-1 and TRBJ2-7; D possibly corresponds to TRBD2 (6 bases). The germline CDR1 and CDR2 sequences are SQVTM and ANQGSEA. This CDR3 is 12 amino acids long. V was pared by 5 bases and J by 5 bases, with 13 bases between. CDR3 sequence: CSVRRRGDEQYF. Here the CDR3 DNA reads TGCAGCGTTAGACGGAGGGGCGACGAGCAGTACTTC.

Concerning this clone itself: Other DNA sequences from this sample encode an identical CDR3 as well. The chain has TRBV5-1 and TRBJ2-7, with TRBD1 as a possible D gene (6 bases). CDR1 and CDR2 from the germline V gene are SGHRS and YFSETQ. V lost 0 bases to trimming and J lost 2 bases, with 9 bases between them. The CDR3 consists of 14 residues. The CDR3 reads CASSLVAGAYEQYF. The CDR3 nucleotides are TGCGCCAGCAGCTTGGTAGCAGGGGCCTACGAGCAGTACTTC.

This sequence joins TRBV6-5 and TRBJ1-2, with a possible D match to TRBD1 (6 bases). This CDR3 contains 14 residues. The ends were cut back, 3 bases at V and 7 bases at J, with 15 bases in the middle. Germline V lookup: CDR1 MNHEY, CDR2 SVGAGI. CDR3 DNA: TGTGCCAGCAGTTATTATGGGGGCTCAACTGGCTACACCTTC. This translates into CASSYYGGSTGYTF.

This clone was counted once. The chain is built from TRBV15 and TRBJ1-2; D is unresolved. The germline V gene encodes CDR1 LNHNV and CDR2 YYDKDF (reference sequence). The CDR3 loop spans 12 amino acids. Between the trimmed V and J ends, which lost 0 bases and 8 bases, there was a span of 7 bases. CDR3 amino acids: CATSRDYRGYTF. The CDR3 DNA reads as TGTGCCACCAGCAGAGATTACCGCGGCTACACCTTC.

To note about this clone: Other nucleotide sequences from this sample produce the same CDR3. V gene TRBV2 combines with J gene TRBJ2-5; no clear D gene. Trimming pared 6 bases from V and 1 base from J, leaving 6 bases between. There are 12 residues in the CDR3. CDR1 is SNHLY, CDR2 FYNNEI, per germline. The CDR3 DNA follows: TGTGCCAGCAGCCGAGCCCAAGAGACCCAGTACTTC. Translating gives CASSRAQETQYF. The full variable domain, in which reference TRBV2 and TRBJ2-5 provide the parts outside the CDR3, is EPEVTQTPSHQVTQMGQEVILRCVPISNHLYFYWYRQILGQKVEFLVSFYNNEISEKSEIFDDQFSVERPDGSNFTLKIRSTKLEDSAMYFCASSRAQETQYFGPGTRLLVL.

This chain uses TRBV6-5 with TRBJ2-7, with no clear D. The CDR3 covers 14 residues. Germline V gene data show CDR1 as MNHEY and CDR2 as SVGAGI. V lost 0 bases, J lost 1 base, and 7 bases lay in between. The chain's CDR3 is CASSYSGLSYEQYF. The CDR3 bases are TGTGCCAGCAGTTACTCAGGCCTTTCCTACGAGCAGTACTTC.

The chain combines TRBV5-1 with TRBJ2-2; TRBD1 matches 7 bases. With V trimmed by 4 bases and J by 3 bases, 6 bases remained unmatched. Germline loops: CDR1 SGHRS, CDR2 YFSETQ. This CDR3 has 15 residues. The CDR3 bases are TGCGCCAGCAGCCCGGGACAGATTTACACCGGGGAGCTGTTTTTT. Protein product: CASSPGQIYTGELFF.

This clone was counted a few times. The rearrangement joins TRBV28 to TRBJ1-2, with D possibly matching TRBD1 (5 bases). In germline, CDR1 is MDHEN, CDR2 SYDVKM. This CDR3 is 12 amino acids long. Deletions cut 6 bases from V and 4 bases from J, with 9 bases between. The CDR3 nucleotides read TGTGCCAGCAGGGGGGGGAGCTATGGCTACACCTTC. It yields the protein CASRGGSYGYTF.

This rearrangement joins TRBV7-8 to TRBJ2-5; D assignment may be TRBD1 or TRBD2 (5 bases each). V lost 5 bases and J lost 1, with 14 bases in between. This CDR3 has 15 residues. Germline V gene sequence: CDR1 SGHVS, CDR2 FQNEAQ. CDR3 sequence: CASSQWGSGQETQYF. CDR3 coding DNA: TGTGCCAGCAGCCAATGGGGGAGCGGCCAAGAGACCCAGTACTTC. Together with reference TRBV7-8 and TRBJ2-5, the CDR3 gives the full variable domain: GAGVSQSPRYKVAKRGQDVALRCDPISGHVSLFWYQQALGQGPEFLTYFQNEAQLDKSGLPSDRFFAERPEGSVSTLKIQRTQQEDSAVYLCASSQWGSGQETQYFGPGTRLLVL.

The chain uses TRBV5-6 and TRBJ2-1; D gene ambiguous. Per the germline V gene, CDR1 is SGHDT and CDR2 is YYEEEE. Trimming pared 2 bases from V and 0 bases from J, leaving 9 bases between. This CDR3 comprises 15 residues. CDR3 loop: CASSFLLNSYNEQFF. CDR3 nucleotides: TGTGCCAGCAGCTTTTTACTGAACTCCTACAATGAGCAGTTCTTC.

This clone was recorded once. CDR3 DNA: TGTGCCTGGAGTGTACTAGCGGGGGTCTACAATGAGCAGTTCTTC. Its translation: CAWSVLAGVYNEQFF. This sequence joins TRBV30 and TRBJ2-1, with 11 bases matching TRBD2. Germline values: CDR1 GTSNPN, CDR2 SVGIG (reference sequence). V dropped 0 bases and J dropped 3; count of bases not matched to a gene: 1. CDR3 size: 15 residues. Full variable domain (rest looked up from reference TRBV30 and TRBJ2-1): SQTIHQWPATLVQPVGSPLSLECTVEGTSNPNLYWYRQAAGRGLQLLFYSVGIGQISSEVPQNLSASRPQDRQFILSSKKLLLSDSGFYLCAWSVLAGVYNEQFFGPGTRLTVL.